This passage covers 32 T cell receptor beta chains from one sample sequenced in a study of T cell responses to AZD1222 COVID-19 vaccine. Sequencing was performed with immunoSEQ multiplex PCR; in TCRdb, only in-frame clones are kept and a portion is missing. The sample has roughly 80,000 clones; roughly 88% are singletons. The sample consisted of peripheral blood, taken on day 0 of MenACWY control vaccination. The receptors derive from an adult in good health.

V is TRBV7-3 and J is TRBJ2-7; perhaps TRBD2 as D (5 bases). V lost 2 bases to trimming and J lost 5 bases, with 13 bases between them. This CDR3 contains 14 residues. Germline loops: CDR1 SGHTA, CDR2 FQGTGA. CDR3 region: CASSLGNPGDEQYF. The DNA for the CDR3 is TGTGCCAGCAGCTTAGGCAATCCCGGGGACGAGCAGTACTTC. Full variable domain (rest looked up from reference TRBV7-3 and TRBJ2-7): GAGVSQTPSNKVTEKGKYVELRCDPISGHTALYWYRQSLGQGPEFLIYFQGTGAADDSGLPNDRFFAVRPEGSVSTLKIQRTERGDSAVYLCASSLGNPGDEQYFGPGTRLTVT.

This sequence joins TRBV21-1 and TRBJ1-2; TRBD1, the table's D call, was not compared with the DNA. TRBV21-1 is shown as a pseudogene. CDR3 size: 17 residues. The CDR3 here is CASMELDRTGANYGYTF. CDR3 DNA sequence: TGTGCCAGCATGGAGTTGGATAGAACAGGAGCTAACTATGGCTACACCTTC.

The genes are TRBV19 and TRBJ2-6, with D possibly matching TRBD1 (5 bases). V was trimmed by 5 bases and J by 3 bases, leaving 14 bases between them. This CDR3 comprises 16 residues. Germline V gene sequence: CDR1 LNHDA, CDR2 SQIVND (reference sequence). CDR3 sequence reads: CASSPQGLGGANVLTF. The CDR3 DNA reads as TGTGCCAGTAGTCCCCAGGGCTTGGGTGGGGCCAACGTCCTGACTTTC.

V and J are TRBV6-2 or TRBV6-3 and TRBJ1-5; D perhaps matches TRBD1 (6 bases). The CDR3 length is 16 residues. Germline CDR1 and CDR2: MNHEY and SVGEGT. The germline V and J ends were trimmed by 2 bases and 6 bases, with 17 bases remaining between them. CDR3 nucleotides: TGTGCCAGCAGTTACAATCCCTCTTACAGGGCTCAGCCCCAGCATTTT. Protein product: CASSYNPSYRAQPQHF.

The chain links TRBV5-4 to TRBJ2-1; maybe TRBD1 (5 bases). Germline V CDR1 and CDR2: SGHNT, YYREEE (reference sequence). The V end was cut by 0 bases, the J end by 5 bases, with 9 bases between. There are 14 residues in the CDR3. The CDR3 bases are TGTGCCAGCAGCTTGGTAGGGGATAACAATGAGCAGTTCTTC. Translated: CASSLVGDNNEQFF.

V gene TRBV30 combines with J gene TRBJ1-3, with a weak D call TRBD1 (5 bases). The V end was cut by 1 base, the J end by 8 bases, with 6 bases between. The germline V gene has CDR1 GTSNPN and CDR2 SVGIG (reference sequence). The CDR3 has 11 residues. The CDR3 loop reads CAWSEGHTIYF. The CDR3 DNA follows: TGTGCCTGGAGTGAGGGACACACCATATATTTT.

This clone was observed once. V is TRBV12-3 or TRBV12-4 and J is TRBJ1-1; D possibly corresponds to TRBD1 (6 bases). This CDR3 contains 12 residues. The V and J ends lost 11 bases and 3 bases respectively, with 13 bases between them. CDR3 residues: CAVQGIDTEAFF. CDR3 DNA sequence: TGTGCCGTCCAGGGGATTGACACTGAAGCTTTCTTT.

The CDR3 is CASSQAGIGNQPQHF. Here the CDR3 DNA reads TGTGCCAGCAGCCAAGCAGGGATCGGCAATCAGCCCCAGCATTTT. This rearrangement joins TRBV3-1 (or the pseudogene TRBV3-2) to TRBJ1-5, with D perhaps matching TRBD1 (5 bases). The length of the CDR3 is 15 residues. V was clipped by 1 base and J by 2 bases, with 9 bases between them. Germline assignment: CDR1 LGHDT and CDR2 YNNKEL (reference sequence).

This clone was recorded once. The J gene is TRBJ2-6, the V gene TRBV27; no clear D. Trimming removed 4 bases at V and 0 bases at J, with 4 bases between. The CDR3 totals 14 residues. The V gene's germline CDR1 is MNHEY and CDR2 SMNVEV (reference sequence). The CDR3 here is CASSSLSGANVLTF. The CDR3 coding sequence is TGTGCCAGCAGTTCACTCTCTGGGGCCAACGTCCTGACTTTC.

The V call is TRBV7-2, the J call TRBJ2-2, with D perhaps matching TRBD1 or TRBD2 (6 bases each). Germline V gene lookup returns CDR1 SGHTA and CDR2 FQGNSA. Deletions cut 5 bases from V and 1 base from J, with 11 bases between. This CDR3 region has 15 residues. CDR3 in DNA: TGTGCCAGCAGCCTGGCGGGACAGAACACCGGGGAGCTGTTTTTT. Encoded protein: CASSLAGQNTGELFF.

The gene calls are TRBV3-1 (or the pseudogene TRBV3-2) and TRBJ1-2, with 7 nucleotides matching TRBD1. Germline assignment: CDR1 LGHDT and CDR2 YNNKEL (reference sequence). The CDR3 length is 16 residues. V trimming: 4 bases; J trimming: 5 bases; junction bases outside the gene matches: 13. As DNA, the CDR3 is TGTGCCAGCAGCCCCCGACAGGGATTTTTTGGGTATGGCTACACCTTC. Amino acid sequence: CASSPRQGFFGYGYTF.

The chain has TRBV28 and TRBJ1-1, with TRBD1 as a possible D gene (5 bases). There are 13 residues in the CDR3. The germline CDR1 and CDR2 sequences are MDHEN and SYDVKM. V lost 3 bases to trimming and J lost 1 base, with 6 bases between them. The CDR3 sequence is CASSLGQNTEAFF. CDR3 coding DNA: TGTGCCAGCAGTTTGGGGCAGAACACTGAAGCTTTCTTT.

The chain uses TRBV27 and TRBJ1-1; D not certain. The CDR3 runs to 14 residues. Germline V gene sequence: CDR1 MNHEY, CDR2 SMNVEV (reference sequence). The V gene lost 2 bases and the J gene lost 8 bases, with 15 bases spanning the gap. The CDR3 bases are TGTGCCAGCAGTTTAGACGGACCGGAGGGCGAAGCTTTCTTT. Encoded protein: CASSLDGPEGEAFF.

CDR3 coding DNA: TGTGCCAGCAGCTTAGATCCCGGGAGGGGTGAGCAGTTCTTC. Translation: CASSLDPGRGEQFF. This chain links TRBV11-3 with TRBJ2-1, with 8 positions matching TRBD2. Germline V CDR1 and CDR2: SGHNT, YENEEA. The CDR3 is 14 amino acids. With V trimmed by 0 bases and J by 9 bases, 4 bases remained unmatched.

This chain uses TRBV15 with TRBJ2-7; 7 bases align to TRBD2. CDR1 LNHNV and CDR2 YYDKDF come from the germline V gene (reference sequence). The ends lost 0 bases at V and 7 bases at J; junction bases unmatched: 3. The CDR3 is 13 residues long. CDR3 DNA: TGTGCCACCAGCAGAGAGGGCGGGGGAGAGCAGTACTTC. This translates into CATSREGGGEQYF.

A single count supports this clone. V usage is TRBV11-3 and J usage is TRBJ2-1, with TRBD1 matching over 7 bases. V was pared by 0 bases and J by 4 bases, with 3 bases of the junction left unmatched. The CDR3 sequence is 15 residues long. Germline CDR1 SGHNT, CDR2 YENEEA. CDR3 nucleotide sequence: TGTGCCAGCAGCTTAGACGGGACAGCTTACAATGAGCAGTTCTTC. As protein: CASSLDGTAYNEQFF.

The rearrangement joins TRBV27 to TRBJ1-2; D is ambiguous. Germline V gene data show CDR1 as MNHEY and CDR2 as SMNVEV (reference sequence). Trimming took off 2 bases at V and 3 bases at J, with 13 bases between the two ends. This CDR3 is 15 amino acids long. CDR3 nucleotide sequence: TGTGCCAGCAGTTTAAAGGCCGCCACTCACTATGGCTACACCTTC. This encodes CASSLKAATHYGYTF.

The V and J genes are TRBV11-3 and TRBJ2-2; 10 bases map to TRBD2. V was clipped by 5 bases and J by 4 bases; unmatched bases: 4. The CDR3 is 15 amino acids. The germline CDR1 and CDR2 sequences are SGHNT and YENEEA. The CDR3 protein is CASSPKRGGTGELFF. The CDR3 nucleotides read TGTGCCAGCAGCCCAAAGCGGGGGGGCACCGGGGAGCTGTTTTTT.

The genes are TRBV19 and TRBJ1-1; no firm D call. This CDR3 has 12 amino acids. The V end was cut by 5 bases, the J end by 1 base, with 5 bases between. Germline V gene lookup returns CDR1 LNHDA and CDR2 SQIVND (reference sequence). The CDR3 sequence is CASSPGNTEAFF. For the CDR3, the DNA is TGTGCCAGTAGTCCAGGGAACACTGAAGCTTTCTTT.

The chain is built from TRBV5-1 and TRBJ1-2, with D unresolved. V lost 0 bases and J 4 bases, leaving 4 bases between the germline ends. The germline V gene has CDR1 SGHRS and CDR2 YFSETQ. The CDR3 is made up of 12 amino acids. CDR3 nucleotide sequence: TGCGCCAGCAGCTTGGACCCCTATGGCTACACCTTC. It is translated as CASSLDPYGYTF.

The rearrangement links TRBV4-1 to TRBJ2-1; maybe TRBD2 (5 bases). The V end lost 1 base, the J end lost 15 bases, and 13 bases lay between the germline ends. Germline V gives CDR1 MGHRA, CDR2 YSYEKL. The CDR3 loop spans 12 amino acids. The CDR3 sequence is CASSQGDGVGFF. CDR3 in DNA: TGCGCCAGCAGCCAAGGCGACGGGGTAGGGTTCTTC.

The genes are TRBV5-4 and TRBJ1-6; 8 nucleotides align to TRBD1. Trimming took 4 bases from V and 8 from J; bases not matched to a gene: 5. The germline V gene encodes CDR1 SGHNT and CDR2 YYREEE (reference sequence). This CDR3 comprises 14 residues. The DNA for the CDR3 is TGTGCCAGCAGCCCCAGGGGGCCGGATTCACCCCTCCACTTT. Translation gives CASSPRGPDSPLHF. Full variable domain (remainder filled in from reference TRBV5-4 and TRBJ1-6): ETGVTQSPTHLIKTRGQQVTLRCSSQSGHNTVSWYQQALGQGPQFIFQYYREEENGRGNFPPRFSGLQFPNYSSELNVNALELDDSALYLCASSPRGPDSPLHFGNGTRLTVT.

The genes are TRBV7-9 and TRBJ1-4, with a weak D call TRBD1 (5 bases). The CDR3 extends over 16 amino acids. Germline CDR1 SEHNR, CDR2 FQNEAQ (reference sequence). Trimming took off 5 bases at V and 0 bases at J, with 13 bases between the two ends. CDR3 sequence (DNA): TGTGCCAGCAGCCGTTGGACAACTACAACTAATGAAAAACTGTTTTTT. This sequence encodes CASSRWTTTTNEKLFF.

The genes are TRBV7-9 and TRBJ2-7, with 11 bases matching TRBD1. Germline CDR1 and CDR2: SEHNR and FQNEAQ (reference sequence). The V gene end was trimmed by 4 bases and the J gene end by 4 bases; junction bases not matched to a gene: 6. The CDR3 extends over 15 amino acids. The CDR3 nucleotides are TGTGCCAGCAGCTCCGTGGACAGGGGGCGGTACGAGCAGTACTTC. Encoded protein: CASSSVDRGRYEQYF.

CDR3 sequence: CASSSNNGGNTGELFF. CDR3 nucleotides: TGTGCCAGCAGTTCTAATAACGGGGGGAACACCGGGGAGCTGTTTTTT. The chain employs TRBV27 and TRBJ2-2; tentative D call: TRBD2 (6 bases). The CDR3 sequence is 16 residues long. In germline, CDR1 is MNHEY, CDR2 SMNVEV (reference sequence). V shed 4 bases and J shed 1 base, with 13 bases lying between them.

V usage is TRBV2 and J usage is TRBJ1-1; D uncertain. The CDR3 length is 11 residues. V was cut by 4 bases and J by 4 bases, with 4 bases left in between. Germline CDR1 SNHLY, CDR2 FYNNEI. DNA of the CDR3: TGTGCCAGCAGTGCAGGCACTGAAGCTTTCTTT. Translation: CASSAGTEAFF.

The genes are TRBV28 and TRBJ1-5, with 10 bases identical to TRBD1. The CDR3 totals 15 residues. CDR1 is MDHEN, CDR2 SYDVKM, per germline. With 6 bases clipped from V and 2 bases from J, the junction kept 4 bases outside the gene matches. This chain's CDR3 is CASRAGTGGNQPQHF. CDR3 bases: TGTGCCAGCAGGGCCGGGACAGGGGGCAATCAGCCCCAGCATTTT.

The chain has TRBV5-1 and TRBJ1-2; TRBD1 might be the D (6 bases). The length of the CDR3 is 14 residues. V was pared by 0 bases and J by 4 bases, with 10 bases between. Germline V gene lookup returns CDR1 SGHRS and CDR2 YFSETQ. The CDR3 spells CASSLEARGYGYTF. The CDR3 nucleotides are TGCGCCAGCAGCTTGGAGGCCAGGGGCTATGGCTACACCTTC.

The J gene is TRBJ2-2, the V gene TRBV30, with a tentative D call TRBD1 (6 bases). V was trimmed by 5 bases and J by 0 bases, leaving 19 bases between them. The CDR3 totals 17 residues. Looked up from germline, CDR1 is GTSNPN and CDR2 is SVGIG (reference sequence). CDR3 amino acids: CAWGRDTLSTNTGELFF. The CDR3 DNA follows: TGTGCCTGGGGACGGGACACTCTATCTACGAACACCGGGGAGCTGTTTTTT.

The chain's CDR3 is CASSLAGNSPLHF. The CDR3 nucleotides read TGTGCCAGCAGCTTAGCAGGAAATTCACCCCTCCACTTT. This rearrangement joins TRBV7-2 to TRBJ1-6, with D unclear. The CDR3 is 13 amino acids. V was trimmed by 0 bases and J by 7 bases, leaving 4 bases between them. CDR1 and CDR2 from the germline V gene are SGHTA and FQGNSA.

V usage is TRBV10-3 and J usage is TRBJ2-2; D might be TRBD1 (5 bases). Trimming left V 3 bases short and J 3 bases short, with 14 bases between. The CDR3 is 16 amino acids. Germline-derived CDR1 and CDR2 are ENHRY and SYGVKD. CDR3 DNA sequence: TGTGCCATCAGTGACAGGGATCCTGTTGACACCGGGGAGCTGTTTTTT. This translates into CAISDRDPVDTGELFF.

The chain recombines TRBV6-4 with TRBJ1-6; D uncertain. This CDR3 is built from 14 residues. Germline loops: CDR1 MRHNA, CDR2 SNTAGT. V was trimmed by 0 bases and J by 7 bases, leaving 7 bases between them. The CDR3 DNA follows: TGTGCCAGCAGTGACTCCCCGGGGAATTCACCCCTCCACTTT. This translates into CASSDSPGNSPLHF.